The next 29 T cell receptor beta chains were all read from a single sample in a study of response to subunit inactivated influenza vaccine (dated by TCRdb to the late 2010s). Libraries were prepared through RT-PCR. For sequencing, an Illumina HiSeq 2500 was employed. TCRdb passed the public sequencing reads through fastp at Q25 and MiXCR, retaining productive beta sequences. Rows merge per CDR3 protein into single entries with the most common DNA and genes. This sample is represented by some 500,000 distinct CDR3 sequences; 25% of them were singletons. Of the sample, under 2.5% falls within the top ten clones. The starting material was CD4+ T cells sorted from PBMCs, obtained 4 to 6 days after vaccination. These receptors were obtained from a man aged 45-65 years who received an inactivated influenza vaccine. Donor details come from another sample of the same person, matched by shared clones.

The chain couples TRBV12-3 or TRBV12-4 to TRBJ2-6, with D possibly called TRBD1 or TRBD2 (6 bases each). The length of the CDR3 is 19 residues. Deletions cut 5 bases from V and 0 bases from J, with 20 bases between. CDR3 protein: CASSLTRGQVLSGANVLTF. CDR3 nucleotides: TGTGCCAGCAGTCTCACCCGGGGGCAGGTACTCTCTGGGGCCAACGTCCTGACTTTC.

This clonotype was recorded a few times. V usage is TRBV9 and J usage is TRBJ2-5, with D hard to call. V was pared by 0 bases and J by 0 bases, with 6 bases between. There are 14 residues in the CDR3. Germline assignment: CDR1 SGDLS and CDR2 YYNGEE. The CDR3 nucleotides read TGTGCCAGCAGCGTAGAGGCGCACCAAGAGACCCAGTACTTC. Its translation: CASSVEAHQETQYF.

This clonotype was counted a single time. The V call is TRBV20-1, the J call TRBJ2-7; D is unclear. Trimming left V 4 bases short and J 2 bases short, with 9 bases between. The CDR3 sequence is 12 residues long. CDR1 and CDR2 (germline): DFQATT, SNEGSKA (reference sequence). The CDR3 DNA is TGCAGTGCTATGAAGAGAACCTACGAGCAGTACTTC. It specifies CSAMKRTYEQYF.

The chain employs TRBV4-3 and TRBJ2-2, with TRBD2 matching 8 bases. This CDR3 is built from 16 residues. The junction had 7 bases not matched to a gene; V was cut back by 2 bases and J by 5 bases. From germline, CDR1 is LGHNA and CDR2 YSLEER. The CDR3 DNA sequence: TGCGCCAGCAGCCAATACGGGGGGGAGGAGACCGGGGAGCTGTTTTTT. This sequence encodes CASSQYGGEETGELFF.

This clonotype was found a few times. The chain joins TRBV7-8 to TRBJ1-2; no firm D call. The length of the CDR3 is 14 residues. The germline gives CDR1 SGHVS, CDR2 FQNEAQ. The V end was cut by 3 bases, the J end by 8 bases, with 16 bases between. DNA of the CDR3: TGTGCCAGCAGCTTCAGGACCTATGATCGGGGCTACACCTTC. This translates into CASSFRTYDRGYTF.

This clonotype was counted only a few times. The chain couples TRBV6-5 to TRBJ2-3; 7 bases line up with TRBD2. The length of the CDR3 is 16 residues. The germline V gene has CDR1 MNHEY and CDR2 SVGAGI. Losses at the gene ends were 2 bases for V and 4 bases for J; bases not matched to a gene: 9. CDR3 amino acids: CASSYRTSEVPDTQYF. The CDR3 bases are TGTGCCAGCAGTTACCGGACTAGTGAGGTGCCAGATACGCAGTATTTT.

This clonotype was counted only a few times. The J gene is TRBJ2-1, the V gene TRBV4-3, with D uncertain. Trimming stripped 0 bases from V and 4 bases from J, with 7 bases between. This CDR3 comprises 14 residues. In germline, CDR1 is LGHNA, CDR2 YSLEER. The CDR3 DNA sequence: TGCGCCAGCAGCCAAGAACTGTTGTACAATGAGCAGTTCTTC. Encoded protein: CASSQELLYNEQFF.

The CDR3 sequence: CASSQETSGRGEQFF. CDR3 nucleotide sequence: TGTGCCAGCAGCCAAGAGACTAGCGGGAGAGGTGAGCAGTTCTTC. V gene TRBV3-1 combines with J gene TRBJ2-1; 12 bases are a match to TRBD2. The CDR3 contains 15 residues. The ends lost 0 bases at V and 9 bases at J; junction bases unmatched: 3. From germline, CDR1 is LGHDT and CDR2 YNNKEL (reference sequence).

A few counts support this clonotype. The chain recombines TRBV12-3 or TRBV12-4 with TRBJ2-2; D is unresolved. The length of the CDR3 is 14 residues. The V gene lost 8 bases and the J gene lost 4 bases, with 14 bases spanning the gap. DNA of the CDR3: TGTGCCAGCTCATACCGTCGAGGCACCGGGGAGCTGTTTTTT. Encoded protein: CASSYRRGTGELFF.

This clonotype came up a few times. The rearrangement uses TRBV29-1 and TRBJ2-1; maybe TRBD1 (5 bases). This CDR3 spans 14 amino acids. Germline loops: CDR1 SQVTM, CDR2 ANQGSEA. The germline V and J ends were trimmed by 7 bases and 0 bases, with 13 bases remaining between them. In nucleotides, the CDR3 is TGCAGCGCCAATACAGGTTACTCCTACAATGAGCAGTTCTTC. It yields the protein CSANTGYSYNEQFF.

This clonotype occurred a few times. The genes are TRBV7-2 and TRBJ2-4; D may be TRBD2 (6 bases). Germline assignment: CDR1 SGHTA and CDR2 FQGNSA. CDR3 length: 17 residues. V dropped 1 base and J dropped 7 bases, with 20 bases sitting between them. The chain's CDR3 is CASSLVSPGVRGNIQYF. CDR3 DNA: TGTGCCAGCAGCTTAGTTAGCCCTGGAGTACGGGGGAACATTCAGTACTTC. The full variable domain, rest sourced from reference TRBV7-2 and TRBJ2-4, is GAGVSQSPSNKVTEKGKDVELRCDPISGHTALYWYRQSLGQGLEFLIYFQGNSAPDKSGLPSDRFSAERTGGSVSTLTIQRTQQEDSAVYLCASSLVSPGVRGNIQYFGAGTRLSVL.

V gene TRBV11-1 combines with J gene TRBJ2-5; 7 bases map to TRBD2. This CDR3 region has 19 residues. Germline CDR1 is SGHAT and CDR2 is FQDESV (reference sequence). Trimming cost V 2 bases and J 3 bases; bases outside gene matches: 18. The CDR3 DNA sequence: TGTGCCAGCAGCTTAATCACTGGCGGGAGTCCGAAAAAAAAAGAGACCCAGTACTTC. It yields the protein CASSLITGGSPKKKETQYF.

This chain uses TRBV6-2 or TRBV6-3 with TRBJ2-2, with 7 bases fitting TRBD2. J lost 6 bases, V lost 6 bases, and 7 bases had no gene match. CDR3 length: 14 amino acids. Germline assignment: CDR1 MNHEY and CDR2 SVGEGT. CDR3 sequence: CASRGLRSAGELFF. As DNA, the CDR3 is TGTGCCAGCAGGGGACTAAGGAGTGCCGGGGAGCTGTTTTTT.

There are a few counts of this clonotype. The chain recombines TRBV20-1 with TRBJ2-3; D is uncertain. CDR1 is DFQATT, CDR2 SNEGSKA, per germline (reference sequence). V gave up 6 bases and J gave up 0 bases, with 13 bases separating them. The CDR3 totals 14 residues. CDR3 amino acids: CSAPGVWSTDTQYF. Here the CDR3 DNA reads TGCAGTGCGCCTGGGGTGTGGAGCACAGATACGCAGTATTTT.

This clonotype was detected many times. The chain has TRBV20-1 and TRBJ1-5; D gene unclear. This CDR3 has 16 amino acids. Trimming removed 2 bases from V and 0 bases from J, with 14 bases in between. Germline values: CDR1 DFQATT, CDR2 SNEGSKA (reference sequence). CDR3 coding DNA: TGCAGTGCTAGATCTGATATCCGTGGTAGCAATCAGCCCCAGCATTTT. Residues: CSARSDIRGSNQPQHF.

In this sample, this clonotype turned up a few times. The chain uses TRBV24-1 and TRBJ2-5; weak D call: TRBD2 (6 bases). Trimming left V 5 bases short and J 4 bases short, with 31 bases between. This CDR3 is 20 amino acids long. Germline-derived CDR1 and CDR2 are KGHDR and SFDVKD. CDR3 in DNA: TGTGCCACCAGTGTGGGCTTCCTCGCTTCTGGACGGGGGTCGGTAGAGACCCAGTACTTC. It codes for CATSVGFLASGRGSVETQYF.

The table lists this clonotype with a few counts. The V call is TRBV7-2, the J call TRBJ1-6, with 7 bases aligning to TRBD1. V gave up 5 bases and J gave up 9 bases; unmatched junction bases: 4. The germline V gene has CDR1 SGHTA and CDR2 FQGNSA. There are 13 residues in the CDR3. This CDR3 reads CASSVGQVSPLHF. The CDR3 bases are TGTGCCAGCAGCGTCGGACAGGTTTCACCCCTCCACTTT.

This clonotype has at least ten counts. This chain connects TRBV12-3 or TRBV12-4 to TRBJ2-3, with 8 bases matching TRBD1. The CDR3 covers 14 residues. V shed 5 bases, J shed 3 bases, and the junction held 4 bases outside the gene matches. The CDR3 sequence is CASSHRTGTDTQYF. CDR3 bases: TGTGCCAGCAGTCACCGGACAGGGACAGATACGCAGTATTTT.

The chain employs TRBV20-1 and TRBJ2-5, with 8 bases lining up with TRBD1. This CDR3 spans 16 amino acids. The germline V gene encodes CDR1 DFQATT and CDR2 SNEGSKA (reference sequence). The trim removed 0 bases at V and 1 base at J, leaving 7 bases unmatched. The CDR3 is CSARDLRTGFQETQYF. DNA of the CDR3: TGCAGTGCTAGAGATCTTAGGACAGGGTTCCAAGAGACCCAGTACTTC.

This clonotype occurred a few times. The chain combines TRBV12-3 or TRBV12-4 with TRBJ1-6; 9 nucleotides match TRBD1. The V gene end was trimmed by 11 bases and the J gene end by 7 bases; junction bases not matched to a gene: 6. This CDR3 is built from 13 residues. The CDR3 DNA follows: TGTGCCTCCACCGGGACAGGGAATTCACCCCTCCACTTT. Amino acid sequence: CASTGTGNSPLHF.

This chain links TRBV15 with TRBJ1-1; no firm D call. The germline V gene encodes CDR1 LNHNV and CDR2 YYDKDF (reference sequence). V was trimmed by 1 base and J by 9 bases, leaving 12 bases between them. This CDR3 contains 13 residues. The CDR3 spells CATSRVGHTKAFF. In DNA, the CDR3 is TGTGCCACCAGCAGAGTTGGGCATACCAAAGCTTTCTTT.

This clonotype was recorded a few times. The chain has TRBV5-8 and TRBJ2-1, with 7 bases matching TRBD2. The CDR3 is 16 residues long. Germline V CDR1 and CDR2: SGHTS, YDEGEE. J was trimmed by 5 bases and V by 2 bases; bases with no gene match: 10. DNA of the CDR3: TGTGCCAGCAGCTTAAAGTCGGGTCGGGGGGACAATGAGCAGTTCTTC. This sequence encodes CASSLKSGRGDNEQFF.

This chain joins TRBV19 and TRBJ1-5; D call uncertain. This CDR3 region has 13 residues. Germline loops: CDR1 LNHDA, CDR2 SQIVND (reference sequence). Trimming removed 7 bases from V and 7 bases from J, with 14 bases in between. The CDR3 is CASTPSHRQPQHF. CDR3 nucleotide sequence: TGTGCCAGTACCCCATCCCATCGCCAGCCCCAGCATTTT.

The chain carries TRBV25-1 and TRBJ1-1; TRBD1 matches at 7 bases. The CDR3 runs 16 residues. V was clipped by 6 bases and J by 1 base; unmatched bases: 11. The V gene's germline CDR1 is MGHDK and CDR2 SYGVNS. CDR3 region: CASRETLTGRNTEAFF. In DNA, the CDR3 is TGTGCCAGCAGGGAAACACTGACAGGGCGGAACACTGAAGCTTTCTTT. Supplemented by reference TRBV25-1 and TRBJ1-1, the full variable domain reads EADIYQTPRYLVIGTGKKITLECSQTMGHDKMYWYQQDPGMELHLIHYSYGVNSTEKGDLSSESTVSRIRTEHFPLTLESARPSHTSQYLCASRETLTGRNTEAFFGQGTRLTVV.

This clonotype was detected a few times. V is TRBV20-1 and J is TRBJ2-1; 8 bases map to TRBD2. The V gene end was trimmed by 7 bases and the J gene end by 5 bases; junction bases not matched to a gene: 7. CDR1 is DFQATT and CDR2 is SNEGSKA in the germline V gene (reference sequence). The CDR3 is made up of 13 amino acids. The CDR3 DNA follows: TGCAGTGTCCCGACTAGCGTCAACAATGAGCAGTTCTTC. Its translation is CSVPTSVNNEQFF.

This clonotype was detected only a few times. V gene TRBV20-1 combines with J gene TRBJ2-6; tentative D call: TRBD2 (5 bases). In germline, CDR1 is DFQATT, CDR2 SNEGSKA (reference sequence). V lost 6 bases and J 2 bases, leaving 11 bases between the germline ends. This CDR3 region has 14 residues. CDR3 sequence reads: CSAAAGTGANVLTF. The CDR3, as DNA: TGCAGTGCCGCCGCGGGTACTGGGGCCAACGTCCTGACTTTC.

This clonotype has just a few counts. J is TRBJ2-7 and V is TRBV5-5; D remains unclear. Deletions cut 0 bases from V and 0 bases from J, with 7 bases between. Germline CDR1 is SGHKS and CDR2 is YYEKEE (reference sequence). The CDR3 runs to 14 residues. The CDR3 here is CASSLGGYSYEQYF. The CDR3 nucleotides are TGTGCCAGCAGCTTGGGCGGCTACTCCTACGAGCAGTACTTC.

The chain carries TRBV7-9 and TRBJ2-7; tentative D call: TRBD2 (5 bases). This CDR3 is built from 13 residues. V lost 1 base and J 6 bases, leaving 10 bases between the germline ends. CDR1 and CDR2 (germline): SEHNR, FQNEAQ (reference sequence). The CDR3 here is CASSLDLRGEQYF. CDR3 nucleotide sequence: TGTGCCAGCAGCTTAGATCTCCGGGGCGAGCAGTACTTC.

The chain carries TRBV20-1 and TRBJ2-3, with 13 bases lining up with TRBD2. The CDR3 consists of 16 residues. Germline CDR1 is DFQATT and CDR2 is SNEGSKA (reference sequence). The chain's CDR3 is CSATSGRATSTDTQYF. DNA of the CDR3: TGCAGCGCAACTAGCGGGAGGGCCACTAGCACAGATACGCAGTATTTT.